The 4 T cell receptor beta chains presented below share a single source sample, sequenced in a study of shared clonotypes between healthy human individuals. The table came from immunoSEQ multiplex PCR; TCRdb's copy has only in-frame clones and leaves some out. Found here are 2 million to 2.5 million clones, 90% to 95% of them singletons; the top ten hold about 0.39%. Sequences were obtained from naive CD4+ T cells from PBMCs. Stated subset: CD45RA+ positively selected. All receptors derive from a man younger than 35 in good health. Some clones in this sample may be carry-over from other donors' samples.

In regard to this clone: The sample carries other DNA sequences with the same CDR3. CDR3 residues: CASSVDLRETQYF. CDR3 in DNA: TGTGCCAGCAGCGTAGACCTGCGGGAGACCCAGTACTTC. This chain joins TRBV9 and TRBJ2-5; D remains ambiguous. Germline CDR1 SGDLS, CDR2 YYNGEE. This CDR3 has 13 residues. V dropped 0 bases and J dropped 5 bases, with 8 bases sitting between them.

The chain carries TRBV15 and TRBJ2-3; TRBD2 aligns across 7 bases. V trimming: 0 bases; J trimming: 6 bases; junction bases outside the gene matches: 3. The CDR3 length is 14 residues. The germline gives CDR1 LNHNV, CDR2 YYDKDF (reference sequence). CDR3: CATSRDRSGDTQYF. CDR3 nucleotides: TGTGCCACCAGCAGAGATCGTAGCGGGGATACGCAGTATTTT.

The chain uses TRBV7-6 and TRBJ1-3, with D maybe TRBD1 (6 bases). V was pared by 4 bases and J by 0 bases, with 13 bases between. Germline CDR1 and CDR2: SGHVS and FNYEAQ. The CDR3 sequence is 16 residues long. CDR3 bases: TGTGCCAGCAGCTCGCTGACAGGTCTCTCTGGAAACACCATATATTTT. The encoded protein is CASSSLTGLSGNTIYF. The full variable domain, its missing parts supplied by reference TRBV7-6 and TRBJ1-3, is GAGVSQSPRYKVTKRGQDVALRCDPISGHVSLYWYRQALGQGPEFLTYFNYEAQQDKSGLPNDRFSAERPEGSISTLTIQRTEQRDSAMYRCASSSLTGLSGNTIYFGEGSWLTVV.

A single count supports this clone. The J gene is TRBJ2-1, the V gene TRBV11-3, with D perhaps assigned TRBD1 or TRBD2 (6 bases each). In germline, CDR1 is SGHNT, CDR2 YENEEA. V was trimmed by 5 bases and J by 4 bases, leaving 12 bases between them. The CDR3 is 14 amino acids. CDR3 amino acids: CASSTGGSYNEQFF. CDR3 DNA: TGTGCCAGCAGCACCGGGGGCTCTTACAATGAGCAGTTCTTC.